This TCR beta chain was captured in a study of T cells after yellow fever vaccination. Overall study context: For low cell numbers, libraries were made with SMART-Seq v4 Ultra Low Input. Findings and limits, study-wide: Boosting was followed by the reappearance of most primary-vaccination clones (around 95% CD4, about 89% CD8).

The CDR3 is made up of 14 amino acids. Trimming removed 0 bases at V and 7 bases at J, with 12 bases between. This clonotype was counted at least ten times. Its specificity is unknown. For TCR, cDNA came from 5'RACE template switching, which added a universal primer site and UMIs. TCRdb ran MiXCR on the 5' RACE reads and lists one entry per CDR3 protein. Among 300,000 to 400,000 distinct CDR3 sequences, roughly 4.3% were seen once, and the ten largest hold 20% to 25%. The chain uses TRBV12-3 or TRBV12-4 and TRBJ1-2; D gene uncertain. The sample consisted of PBMCs, taken 5 days after the yellow fever booster vaccination. This receptor was obtained from a man aged 18-30 years who received the YFV17D yellow fever vaccine. The CDR3 nucleotides are TGTGCCAGCAGTTTAGCCCGGGGAAAGGGTGGCTACACCTTC. It yields the protein CASSLARGKGGYTF.